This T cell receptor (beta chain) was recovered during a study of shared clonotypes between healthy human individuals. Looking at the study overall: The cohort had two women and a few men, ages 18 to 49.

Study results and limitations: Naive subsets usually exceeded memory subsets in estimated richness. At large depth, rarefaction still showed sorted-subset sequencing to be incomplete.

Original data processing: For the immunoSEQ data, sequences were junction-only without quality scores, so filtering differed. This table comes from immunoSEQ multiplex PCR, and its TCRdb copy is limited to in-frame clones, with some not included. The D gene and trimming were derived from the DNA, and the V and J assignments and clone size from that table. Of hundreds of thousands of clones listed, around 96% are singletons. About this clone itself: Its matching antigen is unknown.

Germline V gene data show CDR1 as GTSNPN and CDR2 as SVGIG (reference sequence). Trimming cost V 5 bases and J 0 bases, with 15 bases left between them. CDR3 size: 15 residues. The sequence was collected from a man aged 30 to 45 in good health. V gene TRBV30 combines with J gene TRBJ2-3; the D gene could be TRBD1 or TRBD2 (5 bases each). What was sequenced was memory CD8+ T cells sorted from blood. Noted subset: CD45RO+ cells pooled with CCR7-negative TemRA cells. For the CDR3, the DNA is TGTGCCTGGTCCCGGGACGTTACTAGCACAGATACGCAGTATTTT. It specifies CAWSRDVTSTDTQYF.